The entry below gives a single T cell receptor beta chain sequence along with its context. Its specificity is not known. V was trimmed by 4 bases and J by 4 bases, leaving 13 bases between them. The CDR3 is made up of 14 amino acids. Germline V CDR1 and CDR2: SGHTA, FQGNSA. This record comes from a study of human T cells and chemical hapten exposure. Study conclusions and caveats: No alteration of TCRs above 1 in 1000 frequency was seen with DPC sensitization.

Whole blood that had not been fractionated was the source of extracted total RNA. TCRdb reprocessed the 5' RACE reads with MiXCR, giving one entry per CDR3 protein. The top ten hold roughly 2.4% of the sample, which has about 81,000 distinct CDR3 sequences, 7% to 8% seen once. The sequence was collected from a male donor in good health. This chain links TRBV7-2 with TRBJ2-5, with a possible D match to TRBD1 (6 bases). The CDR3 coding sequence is TGTGCCAGCAGCTCTAGTCAGGGGCGAGAGACCCAGTACTTC. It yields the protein CASSSSQGRETQYF.